The 28 T cell receptor beta chains below come from one sample, sequenced in a study of T cells expressing NK-cell markers. From its re-call of the 5' RACE reads, TCRdb lists each CDR3 protein once, without DNA. With 200,000 to 300,000 distinct CDR3 sequences in the sample, the ten largest clones hold around 4.3%. The sample comprised blood T cells: a sorted CD56 or NKG2C T cell subset, CD4+ or CD8+ T cells, or bulk PBMC T cells (not recorded which). These TCRs come from a woman between 18 and 70 years old in good health.

The V call is TRBV21-1, the J call TRBJ2-3; TCRdb lists TRBD1, though no DNA is available to test this call. TRBV21-1 counts as a pseudogene. The CDR3 runs to 19 residues. The CDR3 here is CASSKFVGDPTIAADTQYF.

This chain links TRBV12-3 or TRBV12-4 with TRBJ1-2; TCRdb designates TRBD1, a call that cannot be tested without DNA. This CDR3 region has 13 residues. The CDR3 loop reads CASSSSGVYGYTF.

The chain uses TRBV6-2 or TRBV6-3 and TRBJ1-5. Germline lookup yields CDR1 MNHEY and CDR2 SVGEGT. The CDR3 runs to 16 residues. CDR3 sequence reads: CASSSPTTRYNQPQHF.

The rearrangement links TRBV7-2 to TRBJ2-3; TCRdb's D call of TRBD1 is untestable without DNA. The CDR3 length is 17 residues. Germline V gene lookup returns CDR1 SGHTA and CDR2 FQGNSA. CDR3 sequence: CASSGPQKVLDTDTQYF.

The rearrangement uses TRBV5-1 and TRBJ2-1. Germline assignment: CDR1 SGHRS and CDR2 YFSETQ. This CDR3 has 13 amino acids. Here the CDR3 reads CASSLVPYNEQFF.

V and J are TRBV24-1 and TRBJ2-3; TCRdb designates TRBD1, a call that cannot be tested without DNA. Germline lookup yields CDR1 KGHDR and CDR2 SFDVKD. The CDR3 covers 14 residues. The CDR3 sequence: CATSDWGQTDTQYF.

The gene calls are TRBV20-1 and TRBJ2-1; TCRdb picks TRBD2, but there is no DNA to check that call. The CDR3 runs to 17 residues. Germline CDR1 DFQATT, CDR2 SNEGSKA (reference sequence). CDR3: CSAGRRYTARDYNEQFF.

This chain links TRBV2 with TRBJ2-1. Per germline, CDR1 SNHLY and CDR2 FYNNEI. This CDR3 region has 11 residues. The chain's CDR3 is CASSQNHEQFF.

V and J are TRBV29-1 and TRBJ2-6. The CDR3 consists of 14 residues. Germline V gives CDR1 SQVTM, CDR2 ANQGSEA. The CDR3 is CSVGSVSGANVLTF.

This rearrangement joins TRBV6-1 to TRBJ1-5; TCRdb names TRBD1, which stays unverified in the absence of DNA. Germline V gene sequence: CDR1 MNHNS, CDR2 SASEGT. The CDR3 extends over 17 amino acids. This CDR3 reads CASSPWGARGSNQPQHF.

The chain links TRBV25-1 to TRBJ2-3; the TCRdb call, TRBD2, lacks DNA for checking. In germline, CDR1 is MGHDK, CDR2 SYGVNS. The CDR3 totals 15 residues. CDR3 in amino acids: CASVAGGRGTDTQYF.

V is TRBV3-1 and J is TRBJ2-7. The CDR3 covers 13 residues. The germline V gene has CDR1 LGHDT and CDR2 YNNKEL (reference sequence). CDR3: CASSQNGPYEQYF.

The chain employs TRBV7-2 and TRBJ1-5; TCRdb's assignment of TRBD1 cannot be checked, as there is no DNA. Germline-derived CDR1 and CDR2 are SGHTA and FQGNSA. The CDR3 loop spans 12 amino acids. CDR3 residues: CASSPRTGYMDF.

The chain has TRBV20-1 and TRBJ1-3. The germline gives CDR1 DFQATT, CDR2 SNEGSKA (reference sequence). The CDR3 is 14 residues long. The CDR3 here is CSAREMTRGNTIYF.

CDR3 region: CASSTEGNNSPLHF. The V gene is TRBV5-4, the J gene TRBJ1-6. Germline V gene sequence: CDR1 SGHNT, CDR2 YYREEE (reference sequence). This CDR3 is 14 amino acids long.

The chain combines TRBV7-2 with TRBJ2-2; TCRdb designates TRBD2, a call that cannot be tested without DNA. CDR1 SGHTA and CDR2 FQGNSA come from the germline V gene. This CDR3 comprises 15 residues. CDR3 protein: CASREGLLNTGELFF.

V and J are TRBV20-1 and TRBJ2-3; checking the TCRdb D call of TRBD2 is not possible without DNA. The CDR3 length is 16 residues. The germline CDR1 and CDR2 sequences are DFQATT and SNEGSKA (reference sequence). The CDR3 loop is CSAIRRALGPTDTQYF.

The chain has TRBV7-2 and TRBJ2-5. CDR1 SGHTA and CDR2 FQGNSA come from the germline V gene. This CDR3 is 11 amino acids long. The CDR3 region is CASSHRETQYF. The full variable domain, in which reference TRBV7-2 and TRBJ2-5 provide the parts outside the CDR3, is GAGVSQSPSNKVTEKGKDVELRCDPISGHTALYWYRQSLGQGLEFLIYFQGNSAPDKSGLPSDRFSAERTGGSVSTLTIQRTQQEDSAVYLCASSHRETQYFGPGTRLLVL.

The V and J genes are TRBV10-3 and TRBJ2-5; the D gene TCRdb calls, TRBD2, cannot be checked with no DNA. The CDR3 is 16 amino acids. Per germline, CDR1 ENHRY and CDR2 SYGVKD. The CDR3 is CAISEGTSGGQETQYF.

This chain connects TRBV18 to TRBJ1-1. In germline, CDR1 is KGHSH, CDR2 LQKENI. The CDR3 has 13 amino acids. The CDR3 sequence: CASSRLENTEAFF.

The chain uses TRBV28 and TRBJ1-5; absent DNA, TCRdb's TRBD1 call cannot be checked. The CDR3 sequence is 12 residues long. Germline values: CDR1 MDHEN, CDR2 SYDVKM. The CDR3 here is CASRTGFQPQHF.

This chain links TRBV11-1 with TRBJ2-5. CDR1 and CDR2 from the germline V gene are SGHAT and FQDESV (reference sequence). The CDR3 is 15 amino acids. The CDR3 sequence: CASSLLREPQETQYF.

This sequence joins TRBV7-2 and TRBJ2-7; the TCRdb D gene call, TRBD2, has no DNA to confirm it. Germline CDR1 reads SGHTA; CDR2 reads FQGNSA. The CDR3 sequence is 15 residues long. Here the CDR3 reads CASSARLAGVGEQYF. The full variable domain, in which reference TRBV7-2 and TRBJ2-7 provide the parts outside the CDR3, is GAGVSQSPSNKVTEKGKDVELRCDPISGHTALYWYRQSLGQGLEFLIYFQGNSAPDKSGLPSDRFSAERTGGSVSTLTIQRTQQEDSAVYLCASSARLAGVGEQYFGPGTRLTVT.

The genes are TRBV10-3 and TRBJ2-1; TCRdb picks TRBD1, but there is no DNA to check that call. The CDR3 extends over 13 amino acids. The germline V gene has CDR1 ENHRY and CDR2 SYGVKD. CDR3: CAISSGTYNEQFF.

The V call is TRBV10-3, the J call TRBJ2-3. CDR1 is ENHRY and CDR2 is SYGVKD in the germline V gene. The CDR3 totals 15 residues. The CDR3 reads CAISESGDSTDTQYF.

This chain connects TRBV6-1 to TRBJ1-3; TCRdb's D call of TRBD1 is untestable without DNA. Looked up from germline, CDR1 is MNHNS and CDR2 is SASEGT. CDR3 length equals 12 residues. This chain's CDR3 is CASRQGGNTIYF.

The CDR3 reads CSASPPGRGAEKLFF. The rearrangement joins TRBV29-1 to TRBJ1-4; the D call from TCRdb, TRBD1, cannot be confirmed without DNA. The CDR3 is made up of 15 amino acids. Per the germline V gene, CDR1 is SQVTM and CDR2 is ANQGSEA.

V gene TRBV7-8 combines with J gene TRBJ1-6; TCRdb's assignment of TRBD1 cannot be checked, as there is no DNA. Germline V gene sequence: CDR1 SGHVS, CDR2 FQNEAQ. This CDR3 region has 11 residues. The CDR3 protein is CASGTTSPLHF.